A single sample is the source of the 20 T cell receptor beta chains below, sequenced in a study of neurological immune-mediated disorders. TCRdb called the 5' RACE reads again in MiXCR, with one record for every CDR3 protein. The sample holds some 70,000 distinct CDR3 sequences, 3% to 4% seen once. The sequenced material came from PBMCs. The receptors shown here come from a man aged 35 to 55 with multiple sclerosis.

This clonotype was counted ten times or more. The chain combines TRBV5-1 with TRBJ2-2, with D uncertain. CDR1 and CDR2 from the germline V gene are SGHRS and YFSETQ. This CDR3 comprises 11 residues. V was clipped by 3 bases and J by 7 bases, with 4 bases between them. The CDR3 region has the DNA TGCGCCAGCAGCTCATTCGGGGAGCTGTTTTTT. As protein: CASSSFGELFF.

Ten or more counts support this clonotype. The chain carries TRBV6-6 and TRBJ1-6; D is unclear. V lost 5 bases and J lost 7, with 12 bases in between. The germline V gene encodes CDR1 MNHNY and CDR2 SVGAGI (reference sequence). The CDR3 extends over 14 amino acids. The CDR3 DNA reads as TGTGCCAGCAGTCACCTGACGGAGAATTCACCCCTCCACTTT. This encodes CASSHLTENSPLHF.

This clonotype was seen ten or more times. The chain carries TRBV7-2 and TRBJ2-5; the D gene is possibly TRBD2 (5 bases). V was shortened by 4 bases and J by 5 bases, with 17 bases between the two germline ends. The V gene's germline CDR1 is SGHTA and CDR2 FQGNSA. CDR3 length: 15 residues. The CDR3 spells CASSSMVGSGETQYF. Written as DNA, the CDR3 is TGTGCCAGCAGCTCCATGGTGGGGTCGGGGGAGACCCAGTACTTC.

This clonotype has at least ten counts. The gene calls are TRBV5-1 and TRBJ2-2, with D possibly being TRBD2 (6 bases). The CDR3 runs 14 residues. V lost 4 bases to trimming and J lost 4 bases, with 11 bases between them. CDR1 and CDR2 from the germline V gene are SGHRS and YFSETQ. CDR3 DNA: TGCGCCAGCAGCGTGACTAGTCGCACCGGGGAGCTGTTTTTT. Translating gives CASSVTSRTGELFF.

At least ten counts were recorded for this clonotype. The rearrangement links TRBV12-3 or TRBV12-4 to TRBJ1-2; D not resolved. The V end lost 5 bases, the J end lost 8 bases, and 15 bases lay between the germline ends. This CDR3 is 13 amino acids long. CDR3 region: CASSHRRIGGYTF. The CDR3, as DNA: TGTGCCAGCAGTCACAGAAGAATAGGCGGCTACACCTTC.

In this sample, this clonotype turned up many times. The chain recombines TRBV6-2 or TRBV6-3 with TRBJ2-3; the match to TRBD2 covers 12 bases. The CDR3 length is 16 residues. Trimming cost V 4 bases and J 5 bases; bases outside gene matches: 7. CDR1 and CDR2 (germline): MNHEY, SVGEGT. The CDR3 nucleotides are TGTGCCAGCAGTTCTCTACTAGCGGGGGGTAGAGATACGCAGTATTTT. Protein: CASSSLLAGGRDTQYF.

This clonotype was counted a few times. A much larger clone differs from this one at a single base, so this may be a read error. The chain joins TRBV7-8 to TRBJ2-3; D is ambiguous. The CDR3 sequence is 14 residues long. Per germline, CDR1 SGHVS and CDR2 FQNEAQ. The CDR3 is CASSLVRSTDTKYF. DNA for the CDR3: TGTGCCAGCAGCTTGGTCCGGAGCACAGATACGAAGTATTTT.

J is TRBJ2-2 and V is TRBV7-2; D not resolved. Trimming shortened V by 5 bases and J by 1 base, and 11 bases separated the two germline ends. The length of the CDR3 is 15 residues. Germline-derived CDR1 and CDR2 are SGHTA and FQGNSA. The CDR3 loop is CASSRAPLNTGELFF. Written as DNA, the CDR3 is TGTGCCAGCAGCAGGGCTCCCCTGAACACCGGGGAGCTGTTTTTT.

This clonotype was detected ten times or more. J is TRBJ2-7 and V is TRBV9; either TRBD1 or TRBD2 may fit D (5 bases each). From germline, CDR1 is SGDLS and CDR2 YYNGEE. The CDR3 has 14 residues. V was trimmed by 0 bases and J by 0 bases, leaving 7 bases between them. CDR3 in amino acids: CASSVGGRSYEQYF. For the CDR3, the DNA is TGTGCCAGCAGCGTAGGGGGACGCTCCTACGAGCAGTACTTC. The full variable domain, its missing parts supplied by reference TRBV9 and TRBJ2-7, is DSGVTQTPKHLITATGQRVTLRCSPRSGDLSVYWYQQSLDQGLQFLIQYYNGEERAKGNILERFSAQQFPDLHSELNLSSLELGDSALYFCASSVGGRSYEQYFGPGTRLTVT.

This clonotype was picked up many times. The chain's CDR3 is CASSISETQYF. The CDR3 DNA is TGTGCCAGCAGCATATCAGAGACCCAGTACTTC. J is TRBJ2-5 and V is TRBV5-6; D gene unclear. V was clipped by 4 bases and J by 4 bases, with 5 bases between them. This CDR3 spans 11 amino acids. Germline V gene sequence: CDR1 SGHDT, CDR2 YYEEEE.

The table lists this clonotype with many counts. CDR3 loop: CASTLQGSGANVLTF. The CDR3 nucleotides are TGTGCCAGCACCTTACAGGGTTCTGGGGCCAACGTCCTGACTTTC. The chain couples TRBV6-5 to TRBJ2-6, with D perhaps TRBD1 (6 bases). CDR1 MNHEY and CDR2 SVGAGI come from the germline V gene. This CDR3 comprises 15 residues. Trimming cost V 7 bases and J 1 base, with 11 bases left between them.

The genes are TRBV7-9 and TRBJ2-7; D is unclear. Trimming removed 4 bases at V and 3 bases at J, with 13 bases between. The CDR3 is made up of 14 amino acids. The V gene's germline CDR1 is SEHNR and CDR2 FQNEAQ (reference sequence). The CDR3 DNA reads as TGTGCCAGCAGCTCAACCGGACCGAACTACGAGCAGTACTTC. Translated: CASSSTGPNYEQYF.

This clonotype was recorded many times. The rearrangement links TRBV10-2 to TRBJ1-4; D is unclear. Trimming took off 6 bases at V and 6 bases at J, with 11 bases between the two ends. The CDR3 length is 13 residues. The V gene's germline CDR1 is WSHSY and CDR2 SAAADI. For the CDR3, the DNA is TGCGCCAGCAGACGGGATAGGGATGAAAAACTGTTTTTT. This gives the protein CASRRDRDEKLFF.

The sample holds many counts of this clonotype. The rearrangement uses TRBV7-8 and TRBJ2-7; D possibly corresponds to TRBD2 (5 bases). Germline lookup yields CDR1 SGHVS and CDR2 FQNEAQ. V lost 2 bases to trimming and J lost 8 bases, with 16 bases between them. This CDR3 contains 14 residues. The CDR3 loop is CASSLSLGELQQYF. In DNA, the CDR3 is TGTGCCAGCAGCTTAAGTTTGGGAGAACTTCAGCAGTACTTC.

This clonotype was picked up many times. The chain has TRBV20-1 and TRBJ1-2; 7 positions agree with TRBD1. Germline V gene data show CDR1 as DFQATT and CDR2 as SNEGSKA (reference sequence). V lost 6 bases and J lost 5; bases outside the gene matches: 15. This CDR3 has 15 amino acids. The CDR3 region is CSAADRARSLYGYTF. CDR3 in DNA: TGCAGTGCGGCTGACAGGGCTAGGTCCCTATATGGCTACACCTTC.

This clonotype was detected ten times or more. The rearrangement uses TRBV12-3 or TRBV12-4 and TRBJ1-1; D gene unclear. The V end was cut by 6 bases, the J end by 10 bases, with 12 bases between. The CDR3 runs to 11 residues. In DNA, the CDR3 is TGTGCCAGCAGATCCGACTTGGTAGCTTTCTTT. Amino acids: CASRSDLVAFF.

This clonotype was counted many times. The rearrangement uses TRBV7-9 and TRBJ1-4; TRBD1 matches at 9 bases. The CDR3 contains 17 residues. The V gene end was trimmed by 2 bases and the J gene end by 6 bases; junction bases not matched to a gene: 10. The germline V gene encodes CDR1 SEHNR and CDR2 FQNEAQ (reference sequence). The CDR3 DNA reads TGTGCCAGCAGCTTACCCCCCAACAGGGGGCCCTATGAAAAACTGTTTTTT. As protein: CASSLPPNRGPYEKLFF.

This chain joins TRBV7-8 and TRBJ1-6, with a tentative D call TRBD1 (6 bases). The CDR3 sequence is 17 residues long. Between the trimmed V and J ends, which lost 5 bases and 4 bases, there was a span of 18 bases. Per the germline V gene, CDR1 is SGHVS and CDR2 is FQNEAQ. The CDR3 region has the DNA TGTGCCAGCAGCAGGGGGGGTGGTGGGAATTATAATTCACCCCTCCACTTT. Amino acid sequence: CASSRGGGGNYNSPLHF.

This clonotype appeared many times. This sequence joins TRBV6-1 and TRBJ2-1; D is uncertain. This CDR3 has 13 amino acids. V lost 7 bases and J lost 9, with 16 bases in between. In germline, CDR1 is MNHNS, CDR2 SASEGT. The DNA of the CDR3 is TGTGCCAGCATTTTCAGCCAAATGGGTGAGCAGTTCTTC. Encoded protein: CASIFSQMGEQFF.

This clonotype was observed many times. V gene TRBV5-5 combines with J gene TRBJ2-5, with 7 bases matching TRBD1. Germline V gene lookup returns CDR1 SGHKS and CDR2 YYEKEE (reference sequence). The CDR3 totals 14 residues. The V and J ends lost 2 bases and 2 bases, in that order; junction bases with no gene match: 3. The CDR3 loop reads CASSFPGQQETQYF. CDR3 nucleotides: TGTGCCAGCAGCTTCCCGGGACAGCAAGAGACCCAGTACTTC.